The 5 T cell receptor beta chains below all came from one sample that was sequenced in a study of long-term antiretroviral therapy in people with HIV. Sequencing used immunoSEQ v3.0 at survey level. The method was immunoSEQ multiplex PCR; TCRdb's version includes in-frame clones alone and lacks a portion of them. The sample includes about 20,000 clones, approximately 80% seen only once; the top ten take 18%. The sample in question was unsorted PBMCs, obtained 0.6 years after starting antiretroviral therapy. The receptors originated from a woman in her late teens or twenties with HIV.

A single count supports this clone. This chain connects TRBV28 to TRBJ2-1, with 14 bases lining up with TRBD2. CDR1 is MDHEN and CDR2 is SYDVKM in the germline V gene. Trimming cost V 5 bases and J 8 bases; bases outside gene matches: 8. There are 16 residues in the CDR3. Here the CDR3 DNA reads TGTGCCAGCAGTCTAGGGACTAGCGGGAGACAATATGAGCAGTTCTTC. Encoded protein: CASSLGTSGRQYEQFF.

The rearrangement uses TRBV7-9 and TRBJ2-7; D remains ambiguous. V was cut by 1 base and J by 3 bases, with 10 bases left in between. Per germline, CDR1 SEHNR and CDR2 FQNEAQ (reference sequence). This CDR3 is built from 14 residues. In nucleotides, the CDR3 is TGTGCCAGCAGCTTAGGTCTCTTCCACTACGAGCAGTACTTC. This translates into CASSLGLFHYEQYF.

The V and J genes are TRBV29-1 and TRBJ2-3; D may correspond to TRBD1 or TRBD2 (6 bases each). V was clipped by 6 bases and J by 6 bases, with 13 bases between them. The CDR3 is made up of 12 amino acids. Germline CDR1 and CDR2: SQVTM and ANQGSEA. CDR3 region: CSVEGGLDTQYF. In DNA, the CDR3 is TGCAGCGTCGAGGGGGGCCTGGATACGCAGTATTTT.

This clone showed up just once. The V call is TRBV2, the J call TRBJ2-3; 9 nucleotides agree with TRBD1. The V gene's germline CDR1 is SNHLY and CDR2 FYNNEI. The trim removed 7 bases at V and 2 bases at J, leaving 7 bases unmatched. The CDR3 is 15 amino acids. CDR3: CASIGTGFPTDTQYF. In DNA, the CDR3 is TGTGCCAGCATCGGGACAGGGTTTCCCACAGATACGCAGTATTTT.

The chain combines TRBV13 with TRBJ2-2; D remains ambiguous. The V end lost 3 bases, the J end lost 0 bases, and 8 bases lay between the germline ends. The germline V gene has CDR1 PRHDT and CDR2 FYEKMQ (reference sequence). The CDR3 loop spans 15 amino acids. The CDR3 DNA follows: TGTGCCAGCAGCTTGTCTGACTCGAACACCGGGGAGCTGTTTTTT. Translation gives CASSLSDSNTGELFF.